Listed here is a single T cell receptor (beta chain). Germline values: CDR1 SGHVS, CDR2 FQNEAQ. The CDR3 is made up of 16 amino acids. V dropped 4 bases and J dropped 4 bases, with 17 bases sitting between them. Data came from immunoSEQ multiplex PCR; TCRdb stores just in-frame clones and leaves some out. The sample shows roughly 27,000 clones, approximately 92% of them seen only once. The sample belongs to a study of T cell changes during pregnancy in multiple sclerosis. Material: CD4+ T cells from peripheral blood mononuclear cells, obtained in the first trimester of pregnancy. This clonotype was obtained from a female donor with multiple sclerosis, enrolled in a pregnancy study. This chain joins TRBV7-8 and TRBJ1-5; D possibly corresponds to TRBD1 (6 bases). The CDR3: CASSSNRVPRNQPQHF. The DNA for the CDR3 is TGTGCCAGCAGCTCAAACAGGGTACCCAGGAATCAGCCCCAGCATTTT. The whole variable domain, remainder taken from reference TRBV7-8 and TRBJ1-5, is GAGVSQSPRYKVAKRGQDVALRCDPISGHVSLFWYQQALGQGPEFLTYFQNEAQLDKSGLPSDRFFAERPEGSVSTLKIQRTQQEDSAVYLCASSSNRVPRNQPQHFGDGTRLSIL.